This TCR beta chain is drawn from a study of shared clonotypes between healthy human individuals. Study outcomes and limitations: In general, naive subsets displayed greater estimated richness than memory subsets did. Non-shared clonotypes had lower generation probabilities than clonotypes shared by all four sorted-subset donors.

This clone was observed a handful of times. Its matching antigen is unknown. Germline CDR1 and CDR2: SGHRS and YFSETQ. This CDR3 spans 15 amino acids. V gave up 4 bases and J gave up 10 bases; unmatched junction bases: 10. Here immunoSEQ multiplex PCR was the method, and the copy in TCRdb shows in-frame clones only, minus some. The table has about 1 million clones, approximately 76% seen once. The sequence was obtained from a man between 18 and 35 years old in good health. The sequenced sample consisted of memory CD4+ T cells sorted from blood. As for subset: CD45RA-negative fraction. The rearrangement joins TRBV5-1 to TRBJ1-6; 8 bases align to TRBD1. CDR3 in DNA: TGCGCCAGCAGCCGAAGACAGGGGTCGGAGTCACCCCTCCACTTT. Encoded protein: CASSRRQGSESPLHF.